These 9 T cell receptor beta chains originate from one sample sequenced in a study of cytomegalovirus exposure and HLA in healthy donors. The PCR ran on 60 Vbeta and 13 Jbeta primers. TCRdb keeps only in-frame clones here, not all; method: immunoSEQ multiplex PCR. This sample carries 110,000 or so clones, around 77% of them seen once, and the ten largest clones take roughly 11%. Sequenced input: PBMCs. These receptors all stem from a man in his forties in good health and CMV-seropositive.

This sequence joins TRBV5-4 and TRBJ2-1; 10 bases match TRBD2. The germline CDR1 and CDR2 sequences are SGHNT and YYREEE (reference sequence). V lost 7 bases and J lost 3; bases outside the gene matches: 4. The CDR3 is 14 amino acids. This chain's CDR3 is CASWERGGYNEQFF. DNA for the CDR3: TGTGCCAGCTGGGAGCGGGGGGGCTACAATGAGCAGTTCTTC.

This chain joins TRBV10-3 and TRBJ2-1; TRBD1 agrees at 8 bases. There are 16 residues in the CDR3. The ends lost 6 bases at V and 0 bases at J; junction bases unmatched: 7. The germline CDR1 and CDR2 sequences are ENHRY and SYGVKD. CDR3 nucleotides: TGTGCCATCAGAAGGACAGGGATAAGCTCCTACAATGAGCAGTTCTTC. The encoded protein is CAIRRTGISSYNEQFF.

J is TRBJ2-5 and V is TRBV11-2; the match to TRBD1 covers 8 bases. The closer fit of TRBJ2-7 to the DNA end suggests the J call may be wrong. There are 12 residues in the CDR3. CDR1 and CDR2 (germline): SGHAT, FQNNGV. CDR3 DNA sequence: TGTGCCAGCACGGACAGGGCTTACGAGCAGTACTTC. Protein: CASTDRAYEQYF.

V gene TRBV28 combines with J gene TRBJ2-5; D perhaps matches TRBD2 (6 bases). CDR1 and CDR2 from the germline V gene are MDHEN and SYDVKM. V lost 6 bases to trimming and J lost 7 bases, with 27 bases between them. The CDR3 sequence is 17 residues long. CDR3 region: CASSLPTSRGRDGTQYF. In nucleotides, the CDR3 is TGTGCCAGCAGCCTTCCAACCTCGCGGGGTCGGGACGGGACCCAGTACTTC.

With regard to this clone: The germline gene is not matched at one end of the junction; a read error may be the cause. The V and J genes are TRBV7-9 and TRBJ1-2; unclear D gene. CDR1 and CDR2 from the germline V gene are SEHNR and FQNEAQ (reference sequence). This CDR3 has 13 amino acids. The CDR3 nucleotides read TGTTCCAGCAGCTTAGCAGAGAGTAATGGCTACACCTTC. Its protein is CSSSLAESNGYTF.

The J gene is TRBJ2-3, the V gene TRBV5-1; TRBD2 aligns across 10 bases. The CDR3 spans 17 residues. Germline loops: CDR1 SGHRS, CDR2 YFSETQ. V was pared by 4 bases and J by 2 bases, with 10 bases of the junction left unmatched. The CDR3 region is CASSPRASGGTTDTQYF. The CDR3 region has the DNA TGCGCCAGCAGCCCTAGGGCTAGCGGGGGCACCACAGATACGCAGTATTTT.

This clone has just a few counts. This chain uses TRBV28 with TRBJ1-4, with 10 bases matching TRBD1. V gave up 1 base and J gave up 4 bases; unmatched junction bases: 6. The CDR3 loop spans 17 amino acids. Germline CDR1 and CDR2: MDHEN and SYDVKM. The CDR3 bases are TGTGCCAGCAGTTTATCGGGACAGGGGCTCAATAATGAAAAACTGTTTTTT. Its protein product is CASSLSGQGLNNEKLFF.

The CDR3 DNA is TGTGCCACCAGCAGAGACAGAATAACCACCGGGGAGCTGTTTTTT. Translating it yields CATSRDRITTGELFF. This sequence joins TRBV15 and TRBJ2-2; D not resolved. V was cut by 0 bases and J by 4 bases, with 9 bases left in between. Germline V gene lookup returns CDR1 LNHNV and CDR2 YYDKDF (reference sequence). The CDR3 is 15 residues long.

On this clone itself: Sequence at one end of the junction differs from germline and may be a read error. This sequence joins TRBV7-3 and TRBJ1-6, with 8 positions matching TRBD1. CDR1 and CDR2 (germline): SGHTA, FQGTGA. This CDR3 has 13 amino acids. The CDR3 bases are TGTTCCAGCAGCCCAGGGGGCGGGTCACCCCTCCACTTT. Residues: CSSSPGGGSPLHF.